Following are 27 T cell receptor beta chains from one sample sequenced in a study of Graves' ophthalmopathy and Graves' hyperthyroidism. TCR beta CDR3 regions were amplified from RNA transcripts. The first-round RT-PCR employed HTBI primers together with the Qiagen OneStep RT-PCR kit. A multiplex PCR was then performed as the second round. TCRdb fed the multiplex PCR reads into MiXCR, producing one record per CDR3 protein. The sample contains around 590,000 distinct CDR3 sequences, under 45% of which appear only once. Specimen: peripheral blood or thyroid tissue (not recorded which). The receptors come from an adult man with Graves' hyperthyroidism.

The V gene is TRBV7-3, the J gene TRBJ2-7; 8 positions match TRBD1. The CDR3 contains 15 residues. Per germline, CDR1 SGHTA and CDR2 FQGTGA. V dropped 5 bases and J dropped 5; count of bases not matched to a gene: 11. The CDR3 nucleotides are TGTGCCAGCAGCCCGGGACAGGTCGTTAGTGACGAGCAGTACTTC. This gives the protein CASSPGQVVSDEQYF.

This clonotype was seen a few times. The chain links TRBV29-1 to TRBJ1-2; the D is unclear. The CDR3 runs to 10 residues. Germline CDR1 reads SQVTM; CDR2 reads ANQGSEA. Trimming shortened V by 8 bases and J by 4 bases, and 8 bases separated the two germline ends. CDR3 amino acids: CSSGAYGYTF. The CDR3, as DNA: TGCAGCTCGGGCGCCTATGGCTACACCTTC.

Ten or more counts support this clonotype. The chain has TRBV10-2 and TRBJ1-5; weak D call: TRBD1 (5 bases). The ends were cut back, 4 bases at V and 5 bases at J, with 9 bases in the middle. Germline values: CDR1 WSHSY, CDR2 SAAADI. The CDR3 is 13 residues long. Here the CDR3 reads CASSAGGDQPQHF. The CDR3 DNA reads TGCGCCAGCAGTGCGGGGGGGGATCAGCCCCAGCATTTT.

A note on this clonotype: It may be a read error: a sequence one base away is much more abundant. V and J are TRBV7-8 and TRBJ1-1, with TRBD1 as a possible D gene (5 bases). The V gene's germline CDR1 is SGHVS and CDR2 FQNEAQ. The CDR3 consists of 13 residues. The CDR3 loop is CASSKGRLTEVFF. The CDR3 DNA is TGTGCCAGCTCCAAGGGGCGACTAACTGAAGTTTTCTTT.

The CDR3 is CASTERGGLSTDTQYF. The DNA of the CDR3 is TGTGCCAGCACGGAACGGGGGGGTCTAAGCACAGATACGCAGTATTTT. The chain carries TRBV25-1 and TRBJ2-3, with 8 bases fitting TRBD2. Germline loops: CDR1 MGHDK, CDR2 SYGVNS. This CDR3 contains 16 residues. Trimming cost V 7 bases and J 0 bases; bases outside gene matches: 9.

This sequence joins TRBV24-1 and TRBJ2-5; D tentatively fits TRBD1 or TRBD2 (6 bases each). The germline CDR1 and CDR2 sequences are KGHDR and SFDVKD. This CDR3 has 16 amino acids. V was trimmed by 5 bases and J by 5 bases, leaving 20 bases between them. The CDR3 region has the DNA TGTGCCACCAGTGCGGGCCAGACCGGGGGCGAGGAGACCCAGTACTTC. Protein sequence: CATSAGQTGGEETQYF.

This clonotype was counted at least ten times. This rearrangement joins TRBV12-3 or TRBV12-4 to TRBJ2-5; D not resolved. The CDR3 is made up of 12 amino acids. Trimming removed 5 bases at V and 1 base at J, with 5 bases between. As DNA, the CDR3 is TGTGCCAGCAGTAATCCCCAAGAGACCCAGTACTTC. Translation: CASSNPQETQYF.

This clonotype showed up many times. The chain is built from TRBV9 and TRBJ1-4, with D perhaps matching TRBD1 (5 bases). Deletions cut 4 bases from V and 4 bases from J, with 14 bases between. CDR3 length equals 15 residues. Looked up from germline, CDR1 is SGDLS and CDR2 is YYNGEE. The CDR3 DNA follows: TGTGCCAGCAGCCCCGGGTTGGGGGATAATGAAAAACTGTTTTTT. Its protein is CASSPGLGDNEKLFF. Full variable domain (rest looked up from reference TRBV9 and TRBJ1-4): DSGVTQTPKHLITATGQRVTLRCSPRSGDLSVYWYQQSLDQGLQFLIQYYNGEERAKGNILERFSAQQFPDLHSELNLSSLELGDSALYFCASSPGLGDNEKLFFGSGTQLSVL.

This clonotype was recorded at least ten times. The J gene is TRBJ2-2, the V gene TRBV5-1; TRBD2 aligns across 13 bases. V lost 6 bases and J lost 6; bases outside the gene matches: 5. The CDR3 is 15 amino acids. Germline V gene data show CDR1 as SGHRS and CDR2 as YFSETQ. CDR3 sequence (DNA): TGCGCCAGCATCCCACTAGCGGGGGGGCCCGGGGAGCTGTTTTTT. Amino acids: CASIPLAGGPGELFF.

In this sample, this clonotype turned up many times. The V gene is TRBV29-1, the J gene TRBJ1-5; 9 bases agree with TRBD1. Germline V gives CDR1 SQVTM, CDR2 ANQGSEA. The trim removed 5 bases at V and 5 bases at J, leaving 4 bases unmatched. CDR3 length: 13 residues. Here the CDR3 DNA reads TGCAGCGTTCTGACAGGGGGGGATCAGCCCCAGCATTTT. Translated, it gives CSVLTGGDQPQHF.

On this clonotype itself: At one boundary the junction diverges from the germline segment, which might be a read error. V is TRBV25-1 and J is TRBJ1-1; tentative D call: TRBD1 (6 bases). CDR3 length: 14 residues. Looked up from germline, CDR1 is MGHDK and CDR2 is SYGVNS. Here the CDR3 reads CASRGDMKNTGAFF. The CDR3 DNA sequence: TGTGCCAGCAGAGGGGACATGAAGAACACTGGAGCTTTCTTT.

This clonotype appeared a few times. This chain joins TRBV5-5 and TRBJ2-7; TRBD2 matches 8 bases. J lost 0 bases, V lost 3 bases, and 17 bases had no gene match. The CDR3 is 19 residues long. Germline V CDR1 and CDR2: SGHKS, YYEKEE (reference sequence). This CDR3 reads CASSSEGSEREWSSYEQYF. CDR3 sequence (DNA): TGTGCCAGCAGCTCGGAAGGTAGTGAGCGGGAGTGGAGCTCCTACGAGCAGTACTTC.

The CDR3 sequence is CASSPQAGANTEAFF. CDR3 DNA: TGTGCCAGCTCACCACAGGCAGGAGCTAACACTGAAGCTTTCTTT. The J gene is TRBJ1-1, the V gene TRBV18, with D hard to call. Germline CDR1 and CDR2: KGHSH and LQKENI. Trimming took off 1 base at V and 2 bases at J, with 11 bases between the two ends. The CDR3 is 15 residues long.

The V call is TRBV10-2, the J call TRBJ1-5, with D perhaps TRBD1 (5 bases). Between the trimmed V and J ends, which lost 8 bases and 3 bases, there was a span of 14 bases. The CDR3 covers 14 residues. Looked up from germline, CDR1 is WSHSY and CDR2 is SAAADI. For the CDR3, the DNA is TGCGCCAGCGCCGAAGGGGCGGACAATCAGCCCCAGCATTTT. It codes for CASAEGADNQPQHF.

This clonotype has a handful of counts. The CDR3 loop reads CASSRGGSSYNSPLHF. In nucleotides, the CDR3 is TGTGCCAGCAGCCGCGGGGGGAGCTCCTATAATTCACCCCTCCACTTT. V is TRBV3-1 and J is TRBJ1-6, with D possibly being TRBD1 (5 bases). Germline-derived CDR1 and CDR2 are LGHDT and YNNKEL (reference sequence). The CDR3 sequence is 16 residues long. Deletions cut 4 bases from V and 0 bases from J, with 10 bases between. Drawing the rest from reference TRBV3-1 and TRBJ1-6, the complete variable domain is DTAVSQTPKYLVTQMGNDKSIKCEQNLGHDTMYWYKQDSKKFLKIMFSYNNKELIINETVPNRFSPKSPDKAHLNLHINSLELGDSAVYFCASSRGGSSYNSPLHFGNGTRLTVT.

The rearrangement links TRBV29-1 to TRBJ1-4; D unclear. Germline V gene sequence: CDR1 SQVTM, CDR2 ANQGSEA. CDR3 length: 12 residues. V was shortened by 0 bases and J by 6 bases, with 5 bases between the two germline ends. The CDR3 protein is CSVEERDEKLFF. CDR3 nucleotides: TGCAGCGTTGAAGAAAGGGATGAAAAACTGTTTTTT.

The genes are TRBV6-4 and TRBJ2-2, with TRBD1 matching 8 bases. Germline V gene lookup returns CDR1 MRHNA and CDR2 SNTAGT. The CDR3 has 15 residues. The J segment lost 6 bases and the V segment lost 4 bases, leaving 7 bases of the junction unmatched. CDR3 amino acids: CASSVGQGAAGELFF. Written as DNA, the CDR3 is TGTGCCAGCAGTGTGGGTCAGGGGGCCGCCGGGGAGCTGTTTTTT.

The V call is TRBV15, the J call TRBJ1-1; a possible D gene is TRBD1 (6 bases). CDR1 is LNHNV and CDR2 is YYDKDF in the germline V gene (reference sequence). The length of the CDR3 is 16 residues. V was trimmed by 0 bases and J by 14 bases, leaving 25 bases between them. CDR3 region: CATSRDGQLAYNEQFF. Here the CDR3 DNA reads TGTGCCACCAGCAGAGATGGACAGTTAGCCTACAATGAGCAGTTCTTT. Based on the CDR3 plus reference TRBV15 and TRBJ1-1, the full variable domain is DAMVIQNPRYQVTQFGKPVTLSCSQTLNHNVMYWYQQKSSQAPKLLFHYYDKDFNNEADTPDNFQSRRPNTSFCFLDIRSPGLGDTAMYLCATSRDGQLAYNEQFFGQGTRLTVV.

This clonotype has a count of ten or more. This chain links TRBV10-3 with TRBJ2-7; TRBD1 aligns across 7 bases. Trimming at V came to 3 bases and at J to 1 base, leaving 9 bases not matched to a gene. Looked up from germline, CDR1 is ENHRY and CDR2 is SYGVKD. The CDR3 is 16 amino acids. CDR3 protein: CAISDPGQINSYEQYF. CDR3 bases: TGTGCCATCAGTGACCCGGGACAGATCAATTCCTACGAGCAGTACTTC.

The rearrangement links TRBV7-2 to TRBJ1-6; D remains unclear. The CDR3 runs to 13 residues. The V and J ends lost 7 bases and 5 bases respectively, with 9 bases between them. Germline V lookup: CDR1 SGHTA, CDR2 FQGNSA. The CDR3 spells CASMLRNNSPLHF. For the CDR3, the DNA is TGTGCCAGCATGTTACGGAATAATTCACCCCTCCACTTT. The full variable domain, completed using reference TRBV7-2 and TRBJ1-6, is GAGVSQSPSNKVTEKGKDVELRCDPISGHTALYWYRQSLGQGLEFLIYFQGNSAPDKSGLPSDRFSAERTGGSVSTLTIQRTQQEDSAVYLCASMLRNNSPLHFGNGTRLTVT.

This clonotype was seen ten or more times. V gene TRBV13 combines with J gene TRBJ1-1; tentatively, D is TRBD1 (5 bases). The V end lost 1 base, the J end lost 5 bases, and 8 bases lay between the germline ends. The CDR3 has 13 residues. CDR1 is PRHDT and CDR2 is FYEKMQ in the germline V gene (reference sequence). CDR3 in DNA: TGTGCCAGCAGCTTAGCCAGGGTTACTGAAGCTTTCTTT. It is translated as CASSLARVTEAFF.

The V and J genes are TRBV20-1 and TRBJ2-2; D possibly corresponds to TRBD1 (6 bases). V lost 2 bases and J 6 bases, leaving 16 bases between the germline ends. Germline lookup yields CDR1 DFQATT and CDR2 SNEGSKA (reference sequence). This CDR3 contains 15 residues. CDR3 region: CSARPRKQGPGELFF. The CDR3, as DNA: TGCAGTGCTAGACCCAGGAAACAGGGCCCCGGGGAGCTGTTTTTT.

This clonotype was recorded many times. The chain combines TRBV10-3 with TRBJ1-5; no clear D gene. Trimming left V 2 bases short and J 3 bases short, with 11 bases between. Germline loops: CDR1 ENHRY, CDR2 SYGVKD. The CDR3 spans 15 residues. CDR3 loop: CAISERPRDNQPQHF. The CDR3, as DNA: TGTGCCATCAGTGAGAGGCCCAGAGACAATCAGCCCCAGCATTTT.

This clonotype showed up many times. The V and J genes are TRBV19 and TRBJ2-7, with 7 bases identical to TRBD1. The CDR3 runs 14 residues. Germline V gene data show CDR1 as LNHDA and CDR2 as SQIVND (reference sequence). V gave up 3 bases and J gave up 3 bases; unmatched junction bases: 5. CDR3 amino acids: CASSIGAGGYEQYF. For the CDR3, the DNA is TGTGCCAGTAGTATCGGGGCAGGGGGCTACGAGCAGTACTTC.

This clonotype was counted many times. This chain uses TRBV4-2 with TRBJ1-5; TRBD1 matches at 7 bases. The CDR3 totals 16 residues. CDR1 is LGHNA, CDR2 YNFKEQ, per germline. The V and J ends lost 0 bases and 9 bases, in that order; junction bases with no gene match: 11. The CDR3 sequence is CASSQDGQGVGLPQHF. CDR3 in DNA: TGTGCCAGCAGCCAAGATGGGCAGGGGGTGGGACTGCCCCAGCATTTT.

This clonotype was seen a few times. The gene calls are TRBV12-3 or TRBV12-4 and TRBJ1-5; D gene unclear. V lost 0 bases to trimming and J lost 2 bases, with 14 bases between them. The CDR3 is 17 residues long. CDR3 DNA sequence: TGTGCCAGCAGTTTAGCCCCTGCCTCTGGGGGCAATCAGCCCCAGCATTTT. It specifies CASSLAPASGGNQPQHF.

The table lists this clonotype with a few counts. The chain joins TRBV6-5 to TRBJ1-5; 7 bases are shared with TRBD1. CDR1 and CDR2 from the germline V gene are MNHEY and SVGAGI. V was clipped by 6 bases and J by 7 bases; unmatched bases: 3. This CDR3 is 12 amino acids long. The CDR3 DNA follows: TGTGCCAGCAGGACAGGGAGACAGCCCCAGCATTTT. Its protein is CASRTGRQPQHF.